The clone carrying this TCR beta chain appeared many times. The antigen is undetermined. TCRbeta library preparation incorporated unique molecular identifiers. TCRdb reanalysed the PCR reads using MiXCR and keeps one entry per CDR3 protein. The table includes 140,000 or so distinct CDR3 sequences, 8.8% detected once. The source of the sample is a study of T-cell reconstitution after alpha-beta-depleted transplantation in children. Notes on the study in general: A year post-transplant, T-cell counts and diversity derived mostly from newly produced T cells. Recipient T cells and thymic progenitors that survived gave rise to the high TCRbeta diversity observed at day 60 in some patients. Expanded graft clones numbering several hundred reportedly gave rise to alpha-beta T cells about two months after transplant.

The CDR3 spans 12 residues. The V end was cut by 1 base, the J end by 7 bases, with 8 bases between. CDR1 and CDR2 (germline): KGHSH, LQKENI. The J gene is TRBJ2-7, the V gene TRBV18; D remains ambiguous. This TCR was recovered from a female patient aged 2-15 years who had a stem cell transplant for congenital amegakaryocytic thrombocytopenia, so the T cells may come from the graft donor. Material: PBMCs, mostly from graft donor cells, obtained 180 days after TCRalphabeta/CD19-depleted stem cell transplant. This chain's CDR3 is CASSPRAGEQYF. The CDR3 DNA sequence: TGTGCCAGCTCACCACGAGCTGGTGAGCAGTACTTC. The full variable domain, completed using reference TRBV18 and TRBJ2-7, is NAGVMQNPRHLVRRRGQEARLRCSPMKGHSHVYWYRQLPEEGLKFMVYLQKENIIDESGMPKERFSAEFPKEGPSILRIQQVVRGDSAAYFCASSPRAGEQYFGPGTRLTVT.